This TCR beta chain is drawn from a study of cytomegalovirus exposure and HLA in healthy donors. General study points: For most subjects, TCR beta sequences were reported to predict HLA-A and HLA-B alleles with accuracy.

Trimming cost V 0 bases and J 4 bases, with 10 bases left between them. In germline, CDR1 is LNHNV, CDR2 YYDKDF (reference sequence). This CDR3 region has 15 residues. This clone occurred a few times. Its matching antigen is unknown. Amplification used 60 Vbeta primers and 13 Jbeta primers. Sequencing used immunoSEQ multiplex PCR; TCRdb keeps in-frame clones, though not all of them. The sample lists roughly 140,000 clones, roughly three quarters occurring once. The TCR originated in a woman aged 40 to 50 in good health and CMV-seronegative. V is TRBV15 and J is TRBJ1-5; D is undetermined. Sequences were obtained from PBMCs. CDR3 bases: TGTGCCACCAGCAGAGATCCGACACAGAATCAGCCCCAGCATTTT. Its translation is CATSRDPTQNQPQHF. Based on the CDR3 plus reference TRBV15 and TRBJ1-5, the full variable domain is DAMVIQNPRYQVTQFGKPVTLSCSQTLNHNVMYWYQQKSSQAPKLLFHYYDKDFNNEADTPDNFQSRRPNTSFCFLDIRSPGLGDTAMYLCATSRDPTQNQPQHFGDGTRLSIL.